A single sample is the source of the 24 T cell receptor beta chains below, sequenced in a study of patients and donors after allogeneic stem cell transplantation. One entry per CDR3 protein, called by TCRdb with MiXCR from the RT-PCR reads. Of approximately 200,000 distinct CDR3 sequences listed, about 37% are singletons. Sequencing was carried out using blood, either unsorted or a sorted T cell fraction (not recorded which). Receptors originate from a human donor who was either an allogeneic HSCT recipient or a stem cell or donor lymphocyte infusion donor (not recorded which). It is not recorded whose cells these are; they may come from a transplant donor.

This clonotype was counted only a few times. CDR3 sequence (DNA): TGTGCCAGCAGCCCAGGGGGCCGGAATCAGCCCCAGCATTTT. This sequence encodes CASSPGGRNQPQHF. The rearrangement joins TRBV7-8 to TRBJ1-5; 8 bases are a match to TRBD1. Germline assignment: CDR1 SGHVS and CDR2 FQNEAQ. The CDR3 has 14 amino acids. The V and J ends lost 5 bases and 4 bases, in that order; junction bases with no gene match: 4.

The genes are TRBV5-1 and TRBJ1-1; D is uncertain. The CDR3 covers 11 residues. Trimming shortened V by 3 bases and J by 7 bases, and 7 bases separated the two germline ends. Germline loops: CDR1 SGHRS, CDR2 YFSETQ. The DNA of the CDR3 is TGCGCCAGCAGCTCGGGGATTGAAGCTTTCTTT. Translation: CASSSGIEAFF.

The chain carries TRBV7-2 and TRBJ1-4; D not certain. V gave up 1 base and J gave up 0 bases, with 12 bases separating them. Germline V CDR1 and CDR2: SGHTA, FQGNSA. The CDR3 is 17 amino acids. Here the CDR3 reads CASSLGISLATNEKLFF. DNA for the CDR3: TGTGCCAGCAGCTTAGGGATAAGCCTTGCAACTAATGAAAAACTGTTTTTT.

This clonotype was seen only a few times. The genes are TRBV5-6 and TRBJ1-5; 8 positions match TRBD1. This CDR3 is built from 15 residues. Per the germline V gene, CDR1 is SGHDT and CDR2 is YYEEEE. V was clipped by 1 base and J by 6 bases; unmatched bases: 6. CDR3 sequence reads: CASSLMDRAGQPQHF. CDR3 DNA: TGTGCCAGCAGCTTGATGGACAGGGCAGGTCAGCCCCAGCATTTT.

This clonotype turned up a few times. V and J are TRBV3-1 and TRBJ1-1; TRBD1 aligns across 9 bases. Germline V gives CDR1 LGHDT, CDR2 YNNKEL (reference sequence). V lost 4 bases to trimming and J lost 3 bases; unmatched junction nucleotides: 6. The CDR3 length is 15 residues. The CDR3 region is CASSPSTGGYTEAFF. CDR3 nucleotide sequence: TGTGCCAGCAGCCCGTCGACAGGGGGGTACACTGAAGCTTTCTTT.

V is TRBV25-1 and J is TRBJ1-2; TRBD1 matches 7 bases. Per germline, CDR1 MGHDK and CDR2 SYGVNS. After removal of 0 bases from V and 4 bases from J, the junction contained 5 bases not matched to a gene. This CDR3 is built from 15 residues. CDR3 sequence: CASSEYEDRLYGYTF. CDR3 bases: TGTGCCAGCAGTGAATATGAGGACAGGCTCTATGGCTACACCTTC.

The table lists this clonotype with a few counts. This rearrangement joins TRBV12-3 or TRBV12-4 to TRBJ1-2; D uncertain. Trimming stripped 8 bases from V and 7 bases from J, with 14 bases between. This CDR3 is built from 12 residues. The CDR3 nucleotides read TGTGCCAGCTCTGGCCGACTCTTTGGCTACACCTTC. Amino acid sequence: CASSGRLFGYTF.

The sample holds a few counts of this clonotype. V is TRBV24-1 and J is TRBJ1-2, with 7 bases identical to TRBD1. The CDR3 spans 15 residues. Germline V gives CDR1 KGHDR, CDR2 SFDVKD. J lost 4 bases, V lost 5 bases, and 9 bases had no gene match. The CDR3 DNA reads TGTGCCACCAGTGCCCCGGGACAGCCGACCTATGGCTACACCTTC. Protein sequence: CATSAPGQPTYGYTF.

V gene TRBV11-2 combines with J gene TRBJ1-6; D may be TRBD1 (5 bases). The V end was cut by 1 base, the J end by 9 bases, with 13 bases between. Germline loops: CDR1 SGHAT, CDR2 FQNNGV. This CDR3 region has 15 residues. DNA for the CDR3: TGTGCCAGCAGCTTAGCCCTCGGGGGAGGTTCACCCCTCCACTTT. As protein: CASSLALGGGSPLHF.

This clonotype was detected a few times. This chain uses TRBV28 with TRBJ1-3; 7 nucleotides line up with TRBD1. The CDR3 has 14 residues. CDR1 MDHEN and CDR2 SYDVKM come from the germline V gene. V lost 5 bases, J lost 1 base, and 2 bases stayed unmatched. CDR3: CASSRQGSGNTIYF. As DNA, the CDR3 is TGTGCCAGCAGTCGACAGGGTTCTGGAAACACCATATATTTT.

The J gene is TRBJ1-1, the V gene TRBV5-1; a weak D match, TRBD1 (6 bases). The CDR3 spans 18 residues. The germline V gene encodes CDR1 SGHRS and CDR2 YFSETQ. The V gene lost 3 bases and the J gene lost 1 base, with 22 bases spanning the gap. CDR3: CASSYGPPGGGTNTEAFF. As DNA, the CDR3 is TGCGCCAGCAGCTATGGGCCCCCGGGGGGCGGAACGAACACTGAAGCTTTCTTT.

This clonotype was counted a few times. The rearrangement joins TRBV10-3 to TRBJ2-3, with TRBD2 as a possible D gene (6 bases). Germline CDR1 and CDR2: ENHRY and SYGVKD. The CDR3 spans 14 residues. V was clipped by 7 bases and J by 4 bases, with 15 bases between them. In nucleotides, the CDR3 is TGTGCCATCAAGGGACTTAGCGGAGCAGATACGCAGTATTTT. It is translated as CAIKGLSGADTQYF.

To note about this clonotype: Relative to the germline gene, one junction end is altered; a read error may explain this. The V and J genes are TRBV7-9 and TRBJ1-1; D perhaps matches TRBD1 (6 bases). The CDR3 length is 10 residues. Per the germline V gene, CDR1 is SEHNR and CDR2 is FQNEAQ (reference sequence). CDR3 DNA sequence: TGTGCCAGCAGCTTAGAACAGGGCGACTTT. Amino acid sequence: CASSLEQGDF.

This clonotype came up a few times. This rearrangement joins TRBV9 to TRBJ1-4; no clear D gene. Germline V lookup: CDR1 SGDLS, CDR2 YYNGEE. The CDR3 runs 15 residues. The V gene lost 0 bases and the J gene lost 5 bases, with 11 bases spanning the gap. CDR3 DNA sequence: TGTGCCAGCAGCGTAGAGGGCAGACCGAATGAAAAACTGTTTTTT. Its protein is CASSVEGRPNEKLFF.

The rearrangement links TRBV7-7 to TRBJ2-5; D tentatively fits TRBD1 or TRBD2 (5 bases each). The CDR3 loop spans 14 amino acids. Germline-derived CDR1 and CDR2 are SSHAT and FNYEAQ (reference sequence). V was trimmed by 5 bases and J by 6 bases, leaving 16 bases between them. The CDR3 coding sequence is TGTGCCAGCAGCCCATCCGGGGCTAGGAAGACCCAGTACTTC. It encodes CASSPSGARKTQYF.

This clonotype was seen a few times. V and J are TRBV15 and TRBJ1-2; D may be TRBD1 (6 bases). Germline V gene sequence: CDR1 LNHNV, CDR2 YYDKDF (reference sequence). The V end was cut by 2 bases, the J end by 5 bases, with 9 bases between. The CDR3 extends over 13 amino acids. CDR3 residues: CATSRQGRYGYTF. The CDR3 nucleotides read TGTGCCACCAGCAGACAGGGGAGGTATGGCTACACCTTC.

The CDR3 DNA follows: TGCGCCAGCAGCGCGGGACAGGAGACCTACGAGCAGTACTTC. This gives the protein CASSAGQETYEQYF. The chain has TRBV4-1 and TRBJ2-7, with TRBD1 matching over 8 bases. Trimming removed 5 bases from V and 2 bases from J; junction bases left unmatched: 5. CDR3 length equals 14 residues. Looked up from germline, CDR1 is MGHRA and CDR2 is YSYEKL.

V is TRBV30 and J is TRBJ2-2, with TRBD2 as a possible D gene (8 bases). The CDR3 has 16 amino acids. CDR1 is GTSNPN and CDR2 is SVGIG in the germline V gene (reference sequence). Deletions cut 4 bases from V and 4 bases from J, with 19 bases between. The CDR3 DNA follows: TGTGCCTGGACCCGAGGGGGCGGGGGGACCACCGGGGAGCTGTTTTTT. Translated, it gives CAWTRGGGGTTGELFF.

In this sample, this clonotype turned up a few times. This sequence joins TRBV27 and TRBJ1-2; TRBD1 aligns across 8 bases. Trimming cost V 5 bases and J 2 bases; bases outside gene matches: 4. The germline gives CDR1 MNHEY, CDR2 SMNVEV (reference sequence). The CDR3 is 14 residues long. This CDR3 reads CASSTYRGNYGYTF. The CDR3, as DNA: TGTGCCAGCAGTACATACAGGGGGAACTATGGCTACACCTTC.

DNA of the CDR3: TGTGCCAGCAGCCCGAGCCGAGGGACGGAAAACACCGGGGAGCTGTTTTTT. Residues: CASSPSRGTENTGELFF. J is TRBJ2-2 and V is TRBV7-2; either TRBD1 or TRBD2 may supply D (5 bases each). Germline CDR1 is SGHTA and CDR2 is FQGNSA. The CDR3 is 17 amino acids. The V end was cut by 5 bases, the J end by 2 bases, with 18 bases between.

V gene TRBV19 combines with J gene TRBJ1-6; D may be TRBD1 (5 bases). Germline V gene data show CDR1 as LNHDA and CDR2 as SQIVND (reference sequence). Trimming removed 5 bases from V and 10 bases from J, with 18 bases in between. The CDR3 is 15 amino acids. The CDR3 coding sequence is TGTGCCAGTAGTGCCGGACATCCCTCCAGCTCACCCCTCCACTTT. It yields the protein CASSAGHPSSSPLHF. Filled out from reference TRBV19 and TRBJ1-6, the complete variable domain reads DGGITQSPKYLFRKEGQNVTLSCEQNLNHDAMYWYRQDPGQGLRLIYYSQIVNDFQKGDIAEGYSVSREKKESFPLTVTSAQKNPTAFYLCASSAGHPSSSPLHFGNGTRLTVT.

The rearrangement uses TRBV7-9 and TRBJ2-1; 9 bases agree with TRBD1. V lost 5 bases and J lost 6; bases outside the gene matches: 8. Germline CDR1 SEHNR, CDR2 FQNEAQ (reference sequence). This CDR3 has 15 amino acids. Written as DNA, the CDR3 is TGTGCCAGCAGCAAACGGACAGGGGAGGTCAATGAGCAGTTCTTC. This sequence encodes CASSKRTGEVNEQFF.

The chain recombines TRBV3-1 with TRBJ2-2; D ambiguous. The CDR3 has 15 residues. Trimming shortened V by 1 base and J by 0 bases, and 6 bases separated the two germline ends. Germline CDR1 reads LGHDT; CDR2 reads YNNKEL (reference sequence). The CDR3: CASSQGGANTGELFF. The CDR3, as DNA: TGTGCCAGCAGCCAAGGAGGAGCGAACACCGGGGAGCTGTTTTTT.

V is TRBV11-2 and J is TRBJ2-1; 7 bases fit TRBD1. With V trimmed by 5 bases and J by 10 bases, 5 bases remained unmatched. Per the germline V gene, CDR1 is SGHAT and CDR2 is FQNNGV. The CDR3 extends over 12 amino acids. The CDR3 reads CASSADREEQFF. DNA for the CDR3: TGTGCCAGCAGCGCCGACAGGGAAGAGCAGTTCTTC.